These 9 T cell receptor beta chains came from one sample sequenced in a study of blood T cell repertoires in COVID-19. TCRdb keeps only in-frame clones here, not all; method: immunoSEQ multiplex PCR. The table shows 250,000 or so clones, with 80% to 85% occurring only once. Sequenced input: PBMCs or T cells enriched from blood (not recorded which). The receptor source for this set is a man aged 50 or older who had recovered from COVID-19.

The chain couples TRBV7-9 to TRBJ2-3, with 10 bases aligning to TRBD1. This CDR3 has 15 amino acids. V gave up 1 base and J gave up 5 bases; unmatched junction bases: 3. CDR1 SEHNR and CDR2 FQNEAQ come from the germline V gene (reference sequence). CDR3 sequence (DNA): TGTGCCAGCAGCTTAGGACAGGGGGCGTTAGATACGCAGTATTTT. This sequence encodes CASSLGQGALDTQYF.

The CDR3, as DNA: TGTGCCACCAGCAACAGGGATAACTCCTACGAGCAGTACTTC. It encodes CATSNRDNSYEQYF. The chain carries TRBV15 and TRBJ2-7; weak D call: TRBD1 (6 bases). Germline lookup yields CDR1 LNHNV and CDR2 YYDKDF (reference sequence). CDR3 length equals 14 residues. Trimming left V 4 bases short and J 0 bases short, with 10 bases between.

The chain joins TRBV12-5 to TRBJ1-2, with 9 bases aligning to TRBD1. Trimming at V came to 1 base and at J to 3 bases, leaving 6 bases not matched to a gene. The CDR3 is 16 amino acids. CDR1 LGHNT and CDR2 FRNRAP come from the germline V gene. The CDR3 is CASGLDNRGPYYGYTF. CDR3 bases: TGTGCTAGTGGTTTGGACAACAGGGGGCCGTACTATGGCTACACCTTC. The entire variable domain, with the rest obtained from reference TRBV12-5 and TRBJ1-2, is as follows: DARVTQTPRHKVTEMGQEVTMRCQPILGHNTVFWYRQTMMQGLELLAYFRNRAPLDDSGMPKDRFSAEMPDATLATLKIQPSEPRDSAVYFCASGLDNRGPYYGYTFGSGTRLTVV.

The CDR3 region has the DNA TGTGCCAGCAGCTTATCCAGCGAGGGATCCTACGAGCAGTACTTC. It is translated as CASSLSSEGSYEQYF. V gene TRBV7-9 combines with J gene TRBJ2-7, with a tentative D call TRBD2 (5 bases). The germline gives CDR1 SEHNR, CDR2 FQNEAQ (reference sequence). V lost 2 bases and J 1 base, leaving 12 bases between the germline ends. This CDR3 is 15 amino acids long.

The chain employs TRBV29-1 and TRBJ1-5; D unclear. Germline assignment: CDR1 SQVTM and CDR2 ANQGSEA. There are 14 residues in the CDR3. Trimming left V 4 bases short and J 3 bases short, with 13 bases between. CDR3 sequence reads: CSVVLGGFNQPQHF. As DNA, the CDR3 is TGCAGCGTTGTGCTCGGAGGATTCAATCAGCCCCAGCATTTT.

This clone was seen more than once but under ten times. The V call is TRBV12-3 or TRBV12-4, the J call TRBJ2-7; no clear D. The CDR3 loop spans 11 amino acids. Deletions cut 6 bases from V and 5 bases from J, with 8 bases between. CDR3 bases: TGTGCCAGCAGCGCTGAGGACGAGCAGTACTTC. Encoded protein: CASSAEDEQYF.

The chain is built from TRBV7-3 and TRBJ2-5; 9 positions agree with TRBD2. The germline V gene encodes CDR1 SGHTA and CDR2 FQGTGA. Losses at the gene ends were 0 bases for V and 7 bases for J; bases not matched to a gene: 6. This CDR3 spans 15 amino acids. CDR3 residues: CASSLTAGGLVTQYF. The CDR3 DNA reads as TGTGCCAGCAGCTTAACCGCGGGGGGGCTAGTGACCCAGTACTTC.

The chain links TRBV18 to TRBJ2-5, with a weak D call TRBD1 (8 bases). V lost 6 bases and J 1 base, leaving 18 bases between the germline ends. CDR1 and CDR2 from the germline V gene are KGHSH and LQKENI. CDR3 length: 16 residues. The CDR3 nucleotides are TGTGCCAGCTCGAACGGGGGGACAGGTATCCAAGAGACCCAGTACTTC. Its translation: CASSNGGTGIQETQYF.

This clone was counted a single time. CDR3 in amino acids: CATMTGEETQYF. The CDR3 nucleotides read TGTGCCACGATGACAGGGGAAGAGACCCAGTACTTC. The rearrangement links TRBV28 to TRBJ2-5, with 8 nucleotides matching TRBD1. CDR1 and CDR2 from the germline V gene are MDHEN and SYDVKM. The junction had 4 bases not matched to a gene; V was cut back by 10 bases and J by 3 bases. CDR3 size: 12 residues.